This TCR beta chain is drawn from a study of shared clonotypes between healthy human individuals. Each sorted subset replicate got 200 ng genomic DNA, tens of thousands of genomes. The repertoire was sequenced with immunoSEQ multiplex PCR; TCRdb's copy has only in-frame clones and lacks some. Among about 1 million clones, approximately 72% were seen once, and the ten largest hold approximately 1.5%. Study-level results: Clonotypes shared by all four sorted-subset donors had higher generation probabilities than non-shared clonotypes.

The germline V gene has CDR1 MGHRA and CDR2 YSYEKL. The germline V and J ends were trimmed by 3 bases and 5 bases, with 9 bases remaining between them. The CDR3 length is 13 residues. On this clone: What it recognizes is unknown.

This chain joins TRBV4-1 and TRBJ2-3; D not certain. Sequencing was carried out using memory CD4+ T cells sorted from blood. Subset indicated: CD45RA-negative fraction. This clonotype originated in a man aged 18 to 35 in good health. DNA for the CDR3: TGCGCCAGCAGCCAGGGTTGGGAAGATACGCAGTATTTT. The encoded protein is CASSQGWEDTQYF.